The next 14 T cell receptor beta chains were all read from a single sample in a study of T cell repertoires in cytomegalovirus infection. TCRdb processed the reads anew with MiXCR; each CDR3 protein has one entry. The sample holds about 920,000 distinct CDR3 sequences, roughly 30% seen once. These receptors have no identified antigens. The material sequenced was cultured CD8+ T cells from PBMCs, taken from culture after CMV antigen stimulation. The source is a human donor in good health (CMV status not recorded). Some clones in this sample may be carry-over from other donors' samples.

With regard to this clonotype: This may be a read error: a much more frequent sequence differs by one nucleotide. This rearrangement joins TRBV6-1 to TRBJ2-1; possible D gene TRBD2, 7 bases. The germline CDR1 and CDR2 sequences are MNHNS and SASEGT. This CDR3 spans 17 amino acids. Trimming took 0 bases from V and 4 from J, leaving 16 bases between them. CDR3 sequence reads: CASSEALVGGGYNEQFF. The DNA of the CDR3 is TGTGCCAGCAGTGAAGCTTTAGTAGGGGGAGGGTACAATGAGCAGTTCTTC.

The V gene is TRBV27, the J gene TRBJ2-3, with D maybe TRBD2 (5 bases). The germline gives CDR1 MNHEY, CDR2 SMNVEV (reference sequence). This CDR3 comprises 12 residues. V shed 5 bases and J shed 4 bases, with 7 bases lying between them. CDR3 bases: TGTGCCAGCAGTCGTAGCGCAGATACGCAGTATTTT. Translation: CASSRSADTQYF.

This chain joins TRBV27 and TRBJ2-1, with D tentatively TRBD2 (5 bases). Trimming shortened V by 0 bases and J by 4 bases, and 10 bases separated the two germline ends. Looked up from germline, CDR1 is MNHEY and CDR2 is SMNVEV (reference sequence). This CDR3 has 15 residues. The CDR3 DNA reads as TGTGCCAGCAGTTTATCGAGGGCAGGTTACAATGAGCAGTTCTTC. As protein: CASSLSRAGYNEQFF.

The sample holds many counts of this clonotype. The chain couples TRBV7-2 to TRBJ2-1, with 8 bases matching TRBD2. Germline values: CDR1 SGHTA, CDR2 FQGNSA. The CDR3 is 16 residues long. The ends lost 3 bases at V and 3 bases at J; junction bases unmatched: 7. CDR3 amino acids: CASSLARGGIYNEQFF. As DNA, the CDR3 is TGTGCCAGCAGCTTGGCCCGGGGGGGCATCTACAATGAGCAGTTCTTC.

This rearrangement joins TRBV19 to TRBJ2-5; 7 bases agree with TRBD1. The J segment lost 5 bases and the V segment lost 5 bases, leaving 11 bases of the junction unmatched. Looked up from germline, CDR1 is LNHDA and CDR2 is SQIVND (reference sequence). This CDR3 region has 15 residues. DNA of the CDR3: TGTGCCAGTAGTTTTGGGACAGCCCTACCGGAGACCCAGTACTTC. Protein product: CASSFGTALPETQYF.

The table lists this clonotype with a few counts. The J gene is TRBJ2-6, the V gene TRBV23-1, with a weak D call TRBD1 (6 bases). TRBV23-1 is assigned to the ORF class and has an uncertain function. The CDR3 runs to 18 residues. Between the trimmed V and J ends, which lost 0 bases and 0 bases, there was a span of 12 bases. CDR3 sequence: CASSQSGQGYSGANVLTF. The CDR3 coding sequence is TGCGCCAGCAGTCAATCGGGGCAGGGGTACTCTGGGGCCAACGTCCTGACTTTC.

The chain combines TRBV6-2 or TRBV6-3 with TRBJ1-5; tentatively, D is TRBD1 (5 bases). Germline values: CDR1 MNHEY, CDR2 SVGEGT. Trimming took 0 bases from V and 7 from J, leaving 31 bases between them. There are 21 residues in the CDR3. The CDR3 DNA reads TGTGCCAGCAGTTACTCGAGGTGGGGGAGTGAGGAGCCCAGGGCATTCCAGCCCCAGCATTTT. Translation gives CASSYSRWGSEEPRAFQPQHF.

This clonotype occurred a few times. The CDR3 protein is CASSLGAPNYGYTF. In DNA, the CDR3 is TGTGCCAGCAGCTTAGGTGCGCCTAACTATGGCTACACCTTC. The V and J genes are TRBV7-9 and TRBJ1-2; D remains ambiguous. The CDR3 has 14 residues. The germline V and J ends were trimmed by 1 base and 0 bases, with 6 bases remaining between them. Germline CDR1 SEHNR, CDR2 FQNEAQ (reference sequence).

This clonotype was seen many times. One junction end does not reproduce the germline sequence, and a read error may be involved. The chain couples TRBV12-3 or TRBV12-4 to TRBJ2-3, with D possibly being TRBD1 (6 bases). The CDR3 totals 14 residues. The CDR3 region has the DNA TGTGCCAGCAGCTTAGACAGGCGCACAGATACGCAGTATTTT. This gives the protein CASSLDRRTDTQYF.

The CDR3 nucleotides read TGTGCCAGCACCAACCTAGCATCTGGATGGGATACGCAGTATTTT. Residues: CASTNLASGWDTQYF. V usage is TRBV12-3 or TRBV12-4 and J usage is TRBJ2-3; maybe TRBD2 (5 bases). The V end lost 7 bases, the J end lost 6 bases, and 20 bases lay between the germline ends. The CDR3 contains 15 residues.

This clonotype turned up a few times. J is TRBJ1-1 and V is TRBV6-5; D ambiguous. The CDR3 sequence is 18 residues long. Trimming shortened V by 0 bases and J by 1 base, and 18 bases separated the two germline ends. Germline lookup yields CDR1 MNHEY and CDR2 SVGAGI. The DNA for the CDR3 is TGTGCCAGCAGTTACTCGAAGTTAGTAAGGACGGCGAACACTGAAGCTTTCTTT. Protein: CASSYSKLVRTANTEAFF.

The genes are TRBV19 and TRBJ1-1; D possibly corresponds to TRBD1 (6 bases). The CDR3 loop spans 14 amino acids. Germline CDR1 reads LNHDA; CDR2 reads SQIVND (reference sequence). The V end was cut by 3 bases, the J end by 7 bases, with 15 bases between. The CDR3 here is CASSINRVIGEAFF. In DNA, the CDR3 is TGTGCCAGTAGTATCAACAGGGTAATCGGTGAAGCTTTCTTT.

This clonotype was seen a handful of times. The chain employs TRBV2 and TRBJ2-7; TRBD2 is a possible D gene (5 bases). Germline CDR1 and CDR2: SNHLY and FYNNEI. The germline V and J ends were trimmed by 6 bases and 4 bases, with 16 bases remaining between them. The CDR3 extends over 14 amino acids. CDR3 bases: TGTGCCAGCAGGAAGAGCCCCCGGGGATACGAGCAGTACGTC. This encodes CASRKSPRGYEQYV.

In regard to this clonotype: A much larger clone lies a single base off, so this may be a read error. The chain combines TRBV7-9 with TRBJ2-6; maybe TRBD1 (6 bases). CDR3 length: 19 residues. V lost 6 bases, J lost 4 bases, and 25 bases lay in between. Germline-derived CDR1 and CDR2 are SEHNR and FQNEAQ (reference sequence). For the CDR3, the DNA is TGTGCCAGCAGGCCGGGGCCATCCCAGGACAGTCAGGGGGCCAACGTCCTGACTTTC. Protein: CASRPGPSQDSQGANVLTF. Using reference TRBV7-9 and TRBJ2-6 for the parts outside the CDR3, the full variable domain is DTGVSQNPRHKITKRGQNVTFRCDPISEHNRLYWYRQTLGQGPEFLTYFQNEAQLEKSRLLSDRFSAERPKGSFSTLEIQRTEQGDSAMYLCASRPGPSQDSQGANVLTFGAGSRLTVL.